These 13 T cell receptor beta chains originate from one sample sequenced in a study of cytomegalovirus exposure and HLA in healthy donors. Both 60 Vbeta primers and 13 Jbeta primers went into the PCR. Assay used: immunoSEQ multiplex PCR; TCRdb lists only in-frame clones, some missing. The sample shows 95,000 to 130,000 clones, around 10% of them seen only once. The sample was PBMCs. The receptor source for this set is a man aged 25-45 years in good health and CMV-seronegative.

This clone showed up just a few times. The chain carries TRBV5-6 and TRBJ1-5, with D perhaps matching TRBD1 (5 bases). The CDR3 covers 16 residues. The V gene's germline CDR1 is SGHDT and CDR2 YYEEEE. V shed 0 bases and J shed 4 bases, with 14 bases lying between them. The CDR3 loop is CASSLAGGVGNQPQHF. CDR3 bases: TGTGCCAGCAGCTTGGCCGGGGGGGTAGGGAATCAGCCCCAGCATTTT.

This chain links TRBV6-5 with TRBJ1-1; 7 bases fit TRBD1. Trimming at V came to 2 bases and at J to 2 bases, leaving 8 bases not matched to a gene. Germline CDR1 reads MNHEY; CDR2 reads SVGAGI. The length of the CDR3 is 16 residues. The CDR3 DNA is TGTGCCAGCAGTTACCAACCTGACAGGGTCAACACTGAAGCTTTCTTT. Protein product: CASSYQPDRVNTEAFF.

This clone was observed a handful of times. CDR3 DNA: TGCAGCGTTGGTTCTCTCGGCCGGTCTAGCTCCTACGAGCAGTACTTC. Amino acids: CSVGSLGRSSSYEQYF. The rearrangement joins TRBV29-1 to TRBJ2-7, with unresolved D. This CDR3 has 16 residues. Germline assignment: CDR1 SQVTM and CDR2 ANQGSEA. V was clipped by 4 bases and J by 0 bases, with 19 bases between them.

A few counts support this clone. The chain recombines TRBV6-1 with TRBJ1-5; TRBD1 agrees at 9 bases. The CDR3 is 14 residues long. The V gene end was trimmed by 6 bases and the J gene end by 1 base; junction bases not matched to a gene: 1. Germline lookup yields CDR1 MNHNS and CDR2 SASEGT. CDR3 coding DNA: TGTGCCAGCAGACAGGGGGCAAGCAATCAGCCCCAGCATTTT. This sequence encodes CASRQGASNQPQHF.

This clone appeared a few times. The J gene is TRBJ2-1, the V gene TRBV30; 13 nucleotides agree with TRBD2. In germline, CDR1 is GTSNPN, CDR2 SVGIG (reference sequence). V shed 3 bases and J 3 bases; nucleotides not matched to a gene: 14. This CDR3 region has 19 residues. CDR3 DNA sequence: TGTGCCTGGAGGGGAAGGACTAGCGGGAGATGGACTTACTACAATGAGCAGTTCTTC. It encodes CAWRGRTSGRWTYYNEQFF.

This chain uses TRBV28 with TRBJ2-1; the D gene is possibly TRBD2 (5 bases). Trimming removed 3 bases at V and 8 bases at J, with 11 bases between. The CDR3 length is 13 residues. Per germline, CDR1 MDHEN and CDR2 SYDVKM. CDR3 amino acids: CASSFTGIDEQFF. CDR3 in DNA: TGTGCCAGCAGTTTTACGGGGATCGATGAGCAGTTCTTC.

This clone was counted a few times. V is TRBV7-8 and J is TRBJ2-1; D call uncertain. This CDR3 is built from 13 residues. The germline V and J ends were trimmed by 3 bases and 7 bases, with 10 bases remaining between them. Germline CDR1 is SGHVS and CDR2 is FQNEAQ. The CDR3 loop reads CASSFATQNEQFF. The DNA for the CDR3 is TGTGCCAGCAGCTTCGCCACACAGAATGAGCAGTTCTTC.

J is TRBJ2-7 and V is TRBV19; TRBD2 is a possible D gene (6 bases). Germline V lookup: CDR1 LNHDA, CDR2 SQIVND (reference sequence). CDR3 size: 14 residues. V dropped 5 bases and J dropped 2 bases, with 13 bases sitting between them. CDR3 nucleotide sequence: TGTGCCAGTAGTCGGCTAGCGATTCCCTACGAGCAGTACTTC. This translates into CASSRLAIPYEQYF.

The genes are TRBV11-3 and TRBJ2-5, with a possible D match to TRBD1 (5 bases). V was cut by 5 bases and J by 5 bases, with 15 bases left in between. The CDR3 loop spans 14 amino acids. In germline, CDR1 is SGHNT, CDR2 YENEEA. The chain's CDR3 is CASSPRTNGETQYF. The CDR3 DNA reads as TGTGCCAGCAGCCCGAGGACAAACGGGGAGACCCAGTACTTC.

J is TRBJ1-5 and V is TRBV28, with a weak D call TRBD1 (6 bases). Germline lookup yields CDR1 MDHEN and CDR2 SYDVKM. The CDR3 spans 14 residues. The ends were cut back, 6 bases at V and 6 bases at J, with 15 bases in the middle. CDR3 protein: CASRRQGRGQPQHF. CDR3 DNA sequence: TGTGCCAGCAGACGGCAGGGGAGAGGTCAGCCCCAGCATTTT.

This sequence joins TRBV7-9 and TRBJ1-2; perhaps TRBD1 as D (6 bases). Germline CDR1 and CDR2: SEHNR and FQNEAQ (reference sequence). The CDR3 is made up of 15 amino acids. The V gene lost 1 base and the J gene lost 2 bases, with 11 bases spanning the gap. CDR3 DNA sequence: TGTGCCAGCAGCTTAGGGGCAGGGGAAAACTATGGCTACACCTTC. Translation: CASSLGAGENYGYTF.

A few counts support this clone. The same CDR3 can be traced to other DNA sequences in this sample. The genes are TRBV9 and TRBJ2-7, with D hard to call. The CDR3 length is 13 residues. Germline V gives CDR1 SGDLS, CDR2 YYNGEE. V was cut by 3 bases and J by 3 bases, with 10 bases left in between. The CDR3 here is CASSAVPDYEQYF. In DNA, the CDR3 is TGTGCCAGCAGCGCCGTCCCAGACTACGAGCAGTACTTC. Complete variable domain (other parts from reference TRBV9 and TRBJ2-7): DSGVTQTPKHLITATGQRVTLRCSPRSGDLSVYWYQQSLDQGLQFLIQYYNGEERAKGNILERFSAQQFPDLHSELNLSSLELGDSALYFCASSAVPDYEQYFGPGTRLTVT.

CDR3 in amino acids: CASSLEPGLIADTQYF. CDR3 DNA: TGTGCCAGCAGCTTGGAACCAGGGTTGATTGCAGATACGCAGTATTTT. The V and J genes are TRBV5-6 and TRBJ2-3; tentative D call: TRBD1 (5 bases). The CDR3 is made up of 16 amino acids. Trimming pared 0 bases from V and 4 bases from J, leaving 15 bases between. CDR1 and CDR2 (germline): SGHDT, YYEEEE.